One T cell receptor beta chain is described in this entry. Its matching antigen is unknown. The donors were members of the validation cohort comprising about 120 subjects, separate from the approximately 670-subject first cohort. This table comes from immunoSEQ multiplex PCR, and its TCRdb copy is limited to in-frame clones, with some not included. The sample holds a few hundred thousand clones, roughly 88% seen once. The source of the sample is a study of cytomegalovirus exposure and HLA in healthy donors. About the research overall: According to later analysis, the same platform produced the roughly 120 validation and some 680 first-cohort repertoires.

Overall study results and limits: The listing of 150 or so TCR beta chains classed them as cytomegalovirus-associated.

V dropped 7 bases and J dropped 0; count of bases not matched to a gene: 6. The CDR3 consists of 14 residues. Germline V lookup: CDR1 MNHNS, CDR2 SASEGT. The chain couples TRBV6-1 to TRBJ2-7, with 7 bases identical to TRBD1. This receptor was obtained from a woman aged 18-29 years in good health and CMV-seronegative. Sequencing used PBMCs. The CDR3 protein is CASKPGQNSYEQYF. CDR3 bases: TGTGCCAGCAAACCGGGACAGAACTCCTACGAGCAGTACTTC.